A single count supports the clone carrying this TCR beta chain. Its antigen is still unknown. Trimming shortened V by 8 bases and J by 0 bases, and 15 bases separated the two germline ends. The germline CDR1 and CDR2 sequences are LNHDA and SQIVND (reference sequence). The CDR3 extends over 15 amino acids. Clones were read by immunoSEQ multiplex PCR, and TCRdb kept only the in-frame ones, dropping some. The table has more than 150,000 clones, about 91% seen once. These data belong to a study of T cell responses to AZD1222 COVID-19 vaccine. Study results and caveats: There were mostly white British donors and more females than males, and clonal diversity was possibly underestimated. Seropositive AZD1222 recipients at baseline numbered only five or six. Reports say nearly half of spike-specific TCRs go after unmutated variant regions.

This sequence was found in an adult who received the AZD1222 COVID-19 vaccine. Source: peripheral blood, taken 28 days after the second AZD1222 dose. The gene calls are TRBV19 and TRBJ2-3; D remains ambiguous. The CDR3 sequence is CASSDDSTSTDTQYF. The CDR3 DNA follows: TGTGCCAGTTCAGACGACTCAACTAGCACAGATACGCAGTATTTT.